This T cell receptor beta chain was sequenced during a study of shared clonotypes between healthy human individuals. Clones were read by immunoSEQ multiplex PCR, and TCRdb kept only the in-frame ones, dropping some. The profile shows 2 million to 2.5 million clones, nearly 97% of them singletons. All donors qualified as healthy HIV-negative adults and had experienced no recent acute infections or vaccinations. The sample comprised naive CD4+ T cells sorted from blood. As for subset: CD45RA+ positively selected. The receptor was derived from a man between 18 and 29 years old in good health.

CDR3 coding DNA: TGCAGCGTGGTTCGGGACAGGACCTACGAGCAGTACTTC. Translated: CSVVRDRTYEQYF. V is TRBV29-1 and J is TRBJ2-7; 8 bases fit TRBD1. The ends lost 6 bases at V and 2 bases at J; junction bases unmatched: 6. The CDR3 consists of 13 residues. The germline V gene encodes CDR1 SQVTM and CDR2 ANQGSEA.